A single sample is the source of the 20 T cell receptor beta chains below, sequenced in a study of cytomegalovirus exposure and HLA in healthy donors. The PCR was carried out with 60 Vbeta primers and 13 Jbeta primers. The method was immunoSEQ multiplex PCR; TCRdb's version includes in-frame clones alone and lacks a portion of them. Seen here are approximately 180,000 clones, about 80% observed once, and the top ten hold 6% to 7.5%. The sequencing input was PBMCs. All receptors derive from a man aged 25-40 years in good health and CMV-seropositive.

This clone was observed a handful of times. This CDR3 reads CASSNSDTQYF. The CDR3 coding sequence is TGCGCCAGCTCAAACTCAGATACGCAGTATTTT. This chain links TRBV5-1 with TRBJ2-3, with D uncertain. CDR3 length: 11 residues. V lost 7 bases and J 4 bases, leaving 7 bases between the germline ends. Germline V lookup: CDR1 SGHRS, CDR2 YFSETQ.

The chain combines TRBV27 with TRBJ1-1; D remains unclear. The CDR3 covers 14 residues. Trimming cost V 1 base and J 3 bases, with 9 bases left between them. Looked up from germline, CDR1 is MNHEY and CDR2 is SMNVEV (reference sequence). The CDR3 bases are TGTGCCAGCAGTTTATTGTCTGCGGACACTGAAGCTTTCTTT. This encodes CASSLLSADTEAFF.

The rearrangement uses TRBV2 and TRBJ1-5, with D perhaps TRBD1 (5 bases). CDR1 SNHLY and CDR2 FYNNEI come from the germline V gene. The V end was cut by 6 bases, the J end by 0 bases, with 9 bases between. The CDR3 totals 14 residues. CDR3 coding DNA: TGTGCCAGCAGCGGACACTATAGCAATCAGCCCCAGCATTTT. Translation: CASSGHYSNQPQHF.

The chain combines TRBV13 with TRBJ2-2; no definite D call. The germline gives CDR1 PRHDT, CDR2 FYEKMQ (reference sequence). The CDR3 loop spans 16 amino acids. V was trimmed by 5 bases and J by 1 base, leaving 14 bases between them. CDR3 sequence reads: CASSALWLENTGELFF. The CDR3 DNA reads TGTGCCAGCAGCGCCCTGTGGCTAGAGAACACCGGGGAGCTGTTTTTT.

This clone was detected only a few times. DNA of the CDR3: TGTGCCAGCAGCTTACATGGATCAGGGGGAACTACAAGTGGAGCTTTCTTT. Its protein is CASSLHGSGGTTSGAFF. The V and J genes are TRBV7-2 and TRBJ1-1; 7 bases fit TRBD1. The CDR3 runs to 17 residues. The V gene end was trimmed by 2 bases and the J gene end by 10 bases; junction bases not matched to a gene: 19. The germline V gene encodes CDR1 SGHTA and CDR2 FQGNSA.

The chain employs TRBV2 and TRBJ2-5; D unresolved. The CDR3 consists of 12 residues. Germline-derived CDR1 and CDR2 are SNHLY and FYNNEI. Trimming shortened V by 2 bases and J by 5 bases, and 6 bases separated the two germline ends. CDR3: CASSETVETQYF. DNA for the CDR3: TGTGCCAGCAGTGAAACTGTGGAGACCCAGTACTTC.

The CDR3 bases are TGTGCCAGCAGCTCACACTATACCTACGAGCAGTACTTC. Residues: CASSSHYTYEQYF. The rearrangement links TRBV7-6 to TRBJ2-7; D unclear. The germline V gene encodes CDR1 SGHVS and CDR2 FNYEAQ. This CDR3 is built from 13 residues. Trimming stripped 4 bases from V and 2 bases from J, with 9 bases between.

This chain uses TRBV11-2 with TRBJ1-2; possible D gene TRBD1, 6 bases. CDR3 length equals 15 residues. The V end lost 1 base, the J end lost 4 bases, and 13 bases lay between the germline ends. CDR1 is SGHAT and CDR2 is FQNNGV in the germline V gene. CDR3 loop: CASSLGGPDTYGYTF. The CDR3 nucleotides read TGTGCCAGCAGCTTAGGGGGGCCGGACACCTATGGCTACACCTTC.

In this sample, this clone turned up a few times. V gene TRBV5-4 combines with J gene TRBJ1-2, with D possibly being TRBD1 (5 bases). CDR1 and CDR2 from the germline V gene are SGHNT and YYREEE (reference sequence). The CDR3 has 12 residues. V was trimmed by 4 bases and J by 3 bases, leaving 7 bases between them. CDR3 nucleotide sequence: TGTGCCAGCAGCACGGGGGACTATGGCTACACCTTC. Its translation: CASSTGDYGYTF.

V gene TRBV19 combines with J gene TRBJ2-3; 13 nucleotides align to TRBD2. The junction had 15 bases not matched to a gene; V was cut back by 7 bases and J by 5 bases. The CDR3 is 18 residues long. Germline CDR1 reads LNHDA; CDR2 reads SQIVND (reference sequence). CDR3 sequence: CASTRTSGGGKVGDTQYF. CDR3 DNA sequence: TGTGCCAGTACCCGGACTAGCGGGGGCGGTAAGGTAGGAGATACGCAGTATTTT. Full variable domain (outside the CDR3, taken from reference TRBV19 and TRBJ2-3): DGGITQSPKYLFRKEGQNVTLSCEQNLNHDAMYWYRQDPGQGLRLIYYSQIVNDFQKGDIAEGYSVSREKKESFPLTVTSAQKNPTAFYLCASTRTSGGGKVGDTQYFGPGTRLTVL.

The J gene is TRBJ2-5, the V gene TRBV11-3; maybe TRBD1 (5 bases). Near its end, the DNA agrees better with TRBJ2-7, so the J call may be wrong. The CDR3 has 15 residues. Germline CDR1 SGHNT, CDR2 YENEEA. Written as DNA, the CDR3 is TGTGCCAGCAGCTTAGATCTTGACAGAAACTACGAGCAGTACTTC. It specifies CASSLDLDRNYEQYF.

The V and J genes are TRBV11-3 and TRBJ2-1, with 13 bases that match TRBD2. Germline V gene lookup returns CDR1 SGHNT and CDR2 YENEEA. This CDR3 is 15 amino acids long. J lost 7 bases, V lost 5 bases, and 5 bases had no gene match. CDR3 residues: CASSPGLAGRNEQFF. DNA for the CDR3: TGTGCCAGCAGCCCGGGACTAGCGGGAAGAAATGAGCAGTTCTTC.

This clone was picked up one time. J is TRBJ2-5 and V is TRBV20-1, with D maybe TRBD2 (5 bases). CDR3 length: 10 residues. V dropped 7 bases and J dropped 4 bases, with 7 bases sitting between them. The germline V gene encodes CDR1 DFQATT and CDR2 SNEGSKA (reference sequence). CDR3 amino acids: CSVEGETQYF. In nucleotides, the CDR3 is TGCAGTGTCGAGGGAGAGACCCAGTACTTC.

V gene TRBV18 combines with J gene TRBJ1-6, with D possibly TRBD1 on 5 matching bases. The CDR3 is made up of 16 amino acids. Germline assignment: CDR1 KGHSH and CDR2 LQKENI. With 6 bases removed from V and 7 bases from J, the gap between germline ends came to 19 bases. The CDR3 sequence is CASSRGQGGLNSPLHF. As DNA, the CDR3 is TGTGCCAGCTCCCGAGGGCAGGGAGGCCTCAATTCACCCCTCCACTTT.

The chain combines TRBV4-3 with TRBJ1-2; the match to TRBD1 covers 8 bases. The CDR3 has 15 amino acids. Germline loops: CDR1 LGHNA, CDR2 YSLEER. V lost 3 bases to trimming and J lost 6 bases; unmatched junction nucleotides: 9. The CDR3 DNA sequence: TGCGCCAGCAGCCACCCCAGGGGGCGAAGAGATGGCTACACCTTC. This translates into CASSHPRGRRDGYTF.

The chain links TRBV11-2 to TRBJ1-6; D call uncertain. The germline V gene encodes CDR1 SGHAT and CDR2 FQNNGV. V was trimmed by 5 bases and J by 8 bases, leaving 16 bases between them. The CDR3 is 15 residues long. The CDR3 spells CASSQAGSRDSPLHF. CDR3 in DNA: TGTGCCAGCAGCCAGGCGGGGAGTAGGGATTCACCCCTCCACTTT.

This chain connects TRBV10-2 to TRBJ1-5, with D perhaps TRBD1 (5 bases). The CDR3 extends over 13 amino acids. V was shortened by 2 bases and J by 4 bases, with 6 bases between the two germline ends. Germline CDR1 is WSHSY and CDR2 is SAAADI. In DNA form, the CDR3 reads TGCGCCAGCAGTGAGGGGGGGAATCAGCCCCAGCATTTT. Its translation: CASSEGGNQPQHF.

This rearrangement joins TRBV5-1 to TRBJ2-7; 7 nucleotides match TRBD1. The CDR3 sequence is 14 residues long. Trimming removed 4 bases from V and 0 bases from J; junction bases left unmatched: 4. Germline V gene sequence: CDR1 SGHRS, CDR2 YFSETQ. The CDR3 spells CASSISGGSYEQYF. The CDR3 nucleotides are TGCGCCAGCAGCATATCAGGGGGCTCCTACGAGCAGTACTTC.

This clone was detected only once. The J gene is TRBJ1-1, the V gene TRBV30, with 9 bases that match TRBD1. This CDR3 has 14 amino acids. V shed 3 bases, J shed 3 bases, and the junction held 5 bases outside the gene matches. Germline V gene lookup returns CDR1 GTSNPN and CDR2 SVGIG (reference sequence). The CDR3 region is CAWSINRGHTEAFF. The CDR3 nucleotides read TGTGCCTGGAGCATCAACAGGGGGCACACTGAAGCTTTCTTT.

The rearrangement uses TRBV11-3 and TRBJ2-5; D ambiguous. The V and J ends lost 6 bases and 5 bases respectively, with 7 bases between them. Germline V gives CDR1 SGHNT, CDR2 YENEEA. This CDR3 is built from 11 residues. The DNA of the CDR3 is TGTGCCAGCAGTAGTCGGGAGACCCAGTACTTC. Translated: CASSSRETQYF. Full variable domain (rest looked up from reference TRBV11-3 and TRBJ2-5): EAGVVQSPRYKIIEKKQPVAFWCNPISGHNTLYWYLQNLGQGPELLIRYENEEAVDDSQLPKDRFSAERLKGVDSTLKIQPAELGDSAVYLCASSSRETQYFGPGTRLLVL.